A single T cell receptor beta chain is shown here with its context. The sample is drawn from a study of T cell changes during pregnancy in multiple sclerosis. Assay: immunoSEQ multiplex PCR; the TCRdb copy retains only in-frame clones and omits some. The profile covers under 85,000 clones, with 85% to 90% appearing a single time and around a tenth taken by the ten largest. CDR3 length: 13 amino acids. Germline-derived CDR1 and CDR2 are SGHTA and FQGNSA. V shed 0 bases and J shed 7 bases, with 4 bases lying between them. V is TRBV7-2 and J is TRBJ1-6, with D uncertain. This specimen was peripheral blood, taken after pregnancy. The clonotype was recovered from a female donor in good health, enrolled as a control in a pregnancy study. The CDR3 is CASSLASNSPLHF. In nucleotides, the CDR3 is TGTGCCAGCAGCTTAGCGAGCAATTCACCCCTCCACTTT.